The T cell receptor beta chain under discussion was sequenced for a study of T-cell reconstitution after alpha-beta-depleted transplantation in children. Study findings and constraints: The main origin of T-cell counts and diversity one year after transplant was newly produced T cells. Approximately two months post-transplant, alpha-beta T cells reportedly originated from several hundred expanded graft clones. TCRbeta diversity was high at day 60 in some patients (a result of surviving recipient T cells and thymic progenitors).

This CDR3 contains 16 residues. Between the trimmed V and J ends, which lost 5 bases and 2 bases, there was a span of 20 bases. Germline assignment: CDR1 DFQATT and CDR2 SNEGSKA (reference sequence). Regarding this clonotype: Its matching antigen is unknown.

A library of TCRbeta sequences, prepared with unique molecular identifiers, was generated. TCRdb reprocessed the PCR reads with MiXCR, giving one entry per CDR3 protein. The table records about a million distinct CDR3 sequences, about 29% of them present only once. This sequence was found in a boy under two years old who had a stem cell transplant for SCID, so the T cells may come from the graft donor. The rearrangement uses TRBV20-1 and TRBJ2-3, with D perhaps matching TRBD1 or TRBD2 (6 bases each). This specimen consisted of PBMCs, mostly from graft donor cells, obtained 360 days after TCRalphabeta/CD19-depleted stem cell transplant. CDR3 nucleotide sequence: TGCAGTGCTGGGCCCCGGGGGCGGGGACACACAGATACGCAGTATTTT. Translated, it gives CSAGPRGRGHTDTQYF.